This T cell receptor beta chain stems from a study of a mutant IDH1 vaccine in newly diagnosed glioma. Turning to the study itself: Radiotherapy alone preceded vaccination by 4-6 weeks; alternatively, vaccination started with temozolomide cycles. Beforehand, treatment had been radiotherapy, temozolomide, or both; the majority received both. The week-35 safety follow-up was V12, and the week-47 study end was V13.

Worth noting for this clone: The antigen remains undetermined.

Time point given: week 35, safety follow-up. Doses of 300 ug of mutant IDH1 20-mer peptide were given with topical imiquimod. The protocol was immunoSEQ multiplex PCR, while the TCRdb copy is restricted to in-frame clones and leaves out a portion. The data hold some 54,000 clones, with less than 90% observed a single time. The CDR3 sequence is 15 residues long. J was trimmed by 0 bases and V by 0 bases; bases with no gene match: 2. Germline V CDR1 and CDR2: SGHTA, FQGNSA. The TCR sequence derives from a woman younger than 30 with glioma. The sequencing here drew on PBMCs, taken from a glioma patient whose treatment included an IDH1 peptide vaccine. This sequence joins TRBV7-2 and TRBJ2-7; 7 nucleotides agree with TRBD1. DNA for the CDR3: TGTGCCAGCAGCTTAGCCGGGACAGTCTCCTACGAGCAGTACTTC. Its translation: CASSLAGTVSYEQYF.